This T cell receptor (beta chain) appears in the sequencing data of a study of cytomegalovirus exposure and HLA in healthy donors. The germline V gene encodes CDR1 LNHNV and CDR2 YYDKDF (reference sequence). V was trimmed by 4 bases and J by 3 bases, leaving 9 bases between them. The CDR3 contains 13 residues. Only in-frame clones appear in the TCRdb table, and some are missing; sequencing was by immunoSEQ multiplex PCR. The sample lists under 75,000 clones, 90% to 95% occurring once. The source is a man aged 18 to 30 in good health and CMV-seropositive. The chain carries TRBV15 and TRBJ2-5, with D possibly matching TRBD1 (5 bases). The sample taken for sequencing was PBMCs. The CDR3 DNA reads TGTGCCACCAGCATAGGGGTGAAAGAGACCCAGTACTTC. Its protein is CATSIGVKETQYF.